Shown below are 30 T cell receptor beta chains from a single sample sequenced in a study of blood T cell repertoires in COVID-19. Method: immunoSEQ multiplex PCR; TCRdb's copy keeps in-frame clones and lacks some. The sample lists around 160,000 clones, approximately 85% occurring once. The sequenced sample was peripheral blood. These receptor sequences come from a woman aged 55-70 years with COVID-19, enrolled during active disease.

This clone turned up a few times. As DNA, the CDR3 is TGTGCCAGCAGCTTAACGTTTTCCGACACTGAAGCTTTCTTT. Translating it yields CASSLTFSDTEAFF. V usage is TRBV7-3 and J usage is TRBJ1-1; D remains unclear. The germline CDR1 and CDR2 sequences are SGHTA and FQGTGA. The CDR3 is made up of 14 amino acids. Trimming cost V 0 bases and J 3 bases, with 8 bases left between them.

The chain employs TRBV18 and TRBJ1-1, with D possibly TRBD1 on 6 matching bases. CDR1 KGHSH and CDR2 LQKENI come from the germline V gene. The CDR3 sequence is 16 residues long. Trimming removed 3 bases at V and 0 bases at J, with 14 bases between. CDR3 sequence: CASSPMSRGMNTEAFF. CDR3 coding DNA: TGTGCCAGCTCACCCATGAGCAGGGGTATGAACACTGAAGCTTTCTTT.

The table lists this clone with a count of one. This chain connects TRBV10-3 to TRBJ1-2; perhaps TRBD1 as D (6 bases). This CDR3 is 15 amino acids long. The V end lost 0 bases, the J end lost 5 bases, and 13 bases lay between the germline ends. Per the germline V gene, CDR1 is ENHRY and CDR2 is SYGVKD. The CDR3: CAISESAGEGYGYTF. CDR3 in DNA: TGTGCCATCAGTGAGTCGGCAGGGGAGGGGTATGGCTACACCTTC.

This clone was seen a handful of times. CDR3 in DNA: TGCGCCAGCAGTCGAGGAGGGTACGAGCAGTACTTC. Its translation: CASSRGGYEQYF. This chain uses TRBV4-1 with TRBJ2-7; possible D gene TRBD2, 6 bases. Germline CDR1 and CDR2: MGHRA and YSYEKL. Trimming removed 6 bases at V and 4 bases at J, with 10 bases between. The CDR3 is made up of 12 amino acids.

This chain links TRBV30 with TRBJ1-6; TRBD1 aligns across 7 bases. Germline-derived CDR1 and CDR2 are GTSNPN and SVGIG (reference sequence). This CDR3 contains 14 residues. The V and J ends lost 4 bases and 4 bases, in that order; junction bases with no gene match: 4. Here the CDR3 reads CAWTLGQYNSPLHF. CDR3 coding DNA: TGTGCCTGGACCCTGGGACAGTATAATTCACCCCTCCACTTT.

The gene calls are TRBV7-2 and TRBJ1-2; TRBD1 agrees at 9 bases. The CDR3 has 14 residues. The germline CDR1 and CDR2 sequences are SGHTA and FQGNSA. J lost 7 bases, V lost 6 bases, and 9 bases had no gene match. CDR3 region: CASSINRGPGGYTF. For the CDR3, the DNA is TGTGCCAGCAGTATAAACAGGGGGCCTGGTGGCTACACCTTC.

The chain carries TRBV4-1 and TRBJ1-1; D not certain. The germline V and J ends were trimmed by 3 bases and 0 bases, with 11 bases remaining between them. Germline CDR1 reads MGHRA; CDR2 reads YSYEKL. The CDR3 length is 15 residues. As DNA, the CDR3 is TGCGCCAGCAGCCACACCCAGGTCATGAACACTGAAGCTTTCTTT. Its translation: CASSHTQVMNTEAFF.

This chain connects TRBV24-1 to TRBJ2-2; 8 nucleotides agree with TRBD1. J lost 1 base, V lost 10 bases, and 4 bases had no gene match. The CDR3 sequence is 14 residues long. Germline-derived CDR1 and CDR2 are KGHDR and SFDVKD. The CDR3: CATAGQGNTGELFF. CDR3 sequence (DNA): TGTGCCACGGCTGGACAGGGGAACACCGGGGAGCTGTTTTTT.

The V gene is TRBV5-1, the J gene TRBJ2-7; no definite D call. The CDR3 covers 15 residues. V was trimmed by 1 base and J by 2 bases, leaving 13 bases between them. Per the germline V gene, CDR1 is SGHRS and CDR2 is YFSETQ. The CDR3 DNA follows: TGCGCCAGCAGCTTGCTTGCGGAGCGAGCCTACGAGCAGTACTTC. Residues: CASSLLAERAYEQYF.

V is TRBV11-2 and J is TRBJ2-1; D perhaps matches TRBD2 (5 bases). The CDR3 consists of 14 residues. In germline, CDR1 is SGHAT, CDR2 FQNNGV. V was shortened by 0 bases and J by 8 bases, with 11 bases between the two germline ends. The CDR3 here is CASSLDRGLDEQFF. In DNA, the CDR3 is TGTGCCAGCAGCTTAGATCGGGGTTTGGATGAGCAGTTCTTC.

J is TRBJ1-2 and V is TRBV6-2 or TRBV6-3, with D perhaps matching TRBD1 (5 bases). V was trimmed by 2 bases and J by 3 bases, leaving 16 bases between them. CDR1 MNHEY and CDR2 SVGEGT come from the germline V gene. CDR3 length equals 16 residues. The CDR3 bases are TGTGCCAGCAGTTACGAGGAAACAGGTCATCACTATGGCTACACCTTC. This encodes CASSYEETGHHYGYTF.

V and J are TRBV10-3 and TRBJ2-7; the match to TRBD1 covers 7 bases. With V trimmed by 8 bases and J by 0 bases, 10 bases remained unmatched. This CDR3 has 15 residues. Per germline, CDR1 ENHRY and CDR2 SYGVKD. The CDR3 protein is CAIGQGDPSSYEQYF. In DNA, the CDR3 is TGTGCCATCGGGCAGGGGGACCCCTCCTCCTACGAGCAGTACTTC.

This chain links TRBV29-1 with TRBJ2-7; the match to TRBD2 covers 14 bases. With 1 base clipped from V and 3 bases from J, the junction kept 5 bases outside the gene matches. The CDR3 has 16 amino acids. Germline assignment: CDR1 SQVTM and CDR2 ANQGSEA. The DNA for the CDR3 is TGCAGCGTTGAAGGGACTAGCGGGGGGTCCCTCTACGAGCAGTACTTC. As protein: CSVEGTSGGSLYEQYF.

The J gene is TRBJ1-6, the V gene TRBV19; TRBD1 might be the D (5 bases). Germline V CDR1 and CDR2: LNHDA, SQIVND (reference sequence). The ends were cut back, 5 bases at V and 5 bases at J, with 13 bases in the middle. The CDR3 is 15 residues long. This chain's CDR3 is CASSGRGIDNSPLHF. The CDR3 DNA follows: TGTGCCAGTAGTGGACGGGGGATCGATAATTCACCCCTCCACTTT.

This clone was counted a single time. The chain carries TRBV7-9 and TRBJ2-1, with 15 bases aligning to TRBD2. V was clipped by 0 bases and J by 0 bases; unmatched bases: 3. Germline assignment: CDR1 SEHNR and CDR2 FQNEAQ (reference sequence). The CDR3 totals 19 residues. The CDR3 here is CASSLARTSGGVSYNEQFF. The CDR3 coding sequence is TGTGCCAGCAGCTTAGCCCGGACTAGCGGGGGGGTCTCCTACAATGAGCAGTTCTTC. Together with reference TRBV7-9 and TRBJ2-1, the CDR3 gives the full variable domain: DTGVSQNPRHKITKRGQNVTFRCDPISEHNRLYWYRQTLGQGPEFLTYFQNEAQLEKSRLLSDRFSAERPKGSFSTLEIQRTEQGDSAMYLCASSLARTSGGVSYNEQFFGPGTRLTVL.

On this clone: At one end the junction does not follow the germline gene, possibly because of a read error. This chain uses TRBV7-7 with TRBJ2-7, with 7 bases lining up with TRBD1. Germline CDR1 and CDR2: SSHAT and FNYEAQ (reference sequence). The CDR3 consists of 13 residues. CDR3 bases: TGTGCTAGCAGCCCAAGTCAGGGGGACGAGCAGTACTTC. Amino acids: CASSPSQGDEQYF.

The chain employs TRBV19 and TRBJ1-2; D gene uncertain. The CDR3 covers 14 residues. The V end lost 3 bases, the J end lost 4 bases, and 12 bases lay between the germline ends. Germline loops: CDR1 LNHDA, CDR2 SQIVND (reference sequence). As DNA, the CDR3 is TGTGCCAGTAGTATCAACGGGTTCCTCTATGGCTACACCTTC. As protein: CASSINGFLYGYTF.

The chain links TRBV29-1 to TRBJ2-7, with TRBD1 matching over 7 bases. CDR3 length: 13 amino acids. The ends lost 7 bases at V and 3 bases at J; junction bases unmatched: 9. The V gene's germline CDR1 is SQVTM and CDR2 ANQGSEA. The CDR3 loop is CSAHTGTVYEQYF. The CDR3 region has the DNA TGCAGCGCCCATACCGGGACAGTCTACGAGCAGTACTTC.

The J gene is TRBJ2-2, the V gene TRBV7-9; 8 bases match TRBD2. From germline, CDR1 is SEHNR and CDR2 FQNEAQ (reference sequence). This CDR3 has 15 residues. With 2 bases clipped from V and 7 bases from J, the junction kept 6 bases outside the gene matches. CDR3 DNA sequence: TGTGCCAGCAGCTTAAGCGGGGGAGGACACGGGGAGCTGTTTTTT. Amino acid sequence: CASSLSGGGHGELFF.

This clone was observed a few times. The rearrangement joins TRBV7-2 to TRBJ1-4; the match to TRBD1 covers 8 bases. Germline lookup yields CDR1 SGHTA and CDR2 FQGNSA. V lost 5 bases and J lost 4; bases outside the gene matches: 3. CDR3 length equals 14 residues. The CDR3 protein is CASSPTGVNEKLFF. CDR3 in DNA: TGTGCCAGCAGCCCGACAGGGGTTAATGAAAAACTGTTTTTT. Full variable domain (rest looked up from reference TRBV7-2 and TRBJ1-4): GAGVSQSPSNKVTEKGKDVELRCDPISGHTALYWYRQSLGQGLEFLIYFQGNSAPDKSGLPSDRFSAERTGGSVSTLTIQRTQQEDSAVYLCASSPTGVNEKLFFGSGTQLSVL.

The DNA of the CDR3 is TGCGCCAGCAGCCGTCAACTAGCGGGGGGCCCTTCCAATGAGCAGTTCTTC. Residues: CASSRQLAGGPSNEQFF. The chain recombines TRBV4-3 with TRBJ2-1, with 12 bases fitting TRBD2. The junction had 10 bases not matched to a gene; V was cut back by 4 bases and J by 6 bases. The length of the CDR3 is 17 residues. Germline CDR1 reads LGHNA; CDR2 reads YSLEER.

The CDR3 region is CASSLEGGDGNTIYF. In DNA, the CDR3 is TGTGCCAGCAGCTTGGAAGGGGGCGATGGAAACACCATATATTTT. The V gene is TRBV5-8, the J gene TRBJ1-3; 7 nucleotides line up with TRBD1. Germline CDR1 and CDR2: SGHTS and YDEGEE. J lost 3 bases, V lost 0 bases, and 3 bases had no gene match. This CDR3 has 15 residues.

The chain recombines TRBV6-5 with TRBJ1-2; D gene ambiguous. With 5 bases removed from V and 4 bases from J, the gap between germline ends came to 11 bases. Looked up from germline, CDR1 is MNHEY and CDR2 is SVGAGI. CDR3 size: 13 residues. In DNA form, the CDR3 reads TGTGCCAGCAGTCCCGGTCGGAGCTATGGCTACACCTTC. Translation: CASSPGRSYGYTF.

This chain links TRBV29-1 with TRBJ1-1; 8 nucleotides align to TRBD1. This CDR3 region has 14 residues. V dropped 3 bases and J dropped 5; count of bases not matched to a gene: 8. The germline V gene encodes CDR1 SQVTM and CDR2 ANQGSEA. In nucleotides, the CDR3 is TGCAGCGTTGATTCAGGACAGGGAAGGACTGAAGCTTTCTTT. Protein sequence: CSVDSGQGRTEAFF.

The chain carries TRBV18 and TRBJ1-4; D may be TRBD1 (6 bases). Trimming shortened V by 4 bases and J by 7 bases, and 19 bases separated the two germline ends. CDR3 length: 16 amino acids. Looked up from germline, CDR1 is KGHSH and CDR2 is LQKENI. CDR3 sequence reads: CASSQETGATSEKLFF. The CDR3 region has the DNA TGTGCCAGCTCACAAGAGACAGGCGCAACGAGTGAAAAACTGTTTTTT.

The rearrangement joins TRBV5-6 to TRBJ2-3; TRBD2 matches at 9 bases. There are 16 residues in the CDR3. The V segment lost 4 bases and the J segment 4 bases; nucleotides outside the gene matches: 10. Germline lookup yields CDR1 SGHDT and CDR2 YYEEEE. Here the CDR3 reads CASSPGGGGASDTQYF. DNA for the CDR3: TGTGCCAGCAGCCCTGGCGGCGGGGGGGCATCAGATACGCAGTATTTT.

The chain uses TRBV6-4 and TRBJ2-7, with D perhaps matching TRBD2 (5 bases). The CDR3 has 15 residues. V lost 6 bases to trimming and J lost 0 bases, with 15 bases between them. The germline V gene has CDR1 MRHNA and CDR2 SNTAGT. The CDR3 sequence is CASRAPVGSSYEQYF. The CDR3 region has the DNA TGTGCCAGCAGGGCCCCAGTGGGGAGCTCCTACGAGCAGTACTTC.

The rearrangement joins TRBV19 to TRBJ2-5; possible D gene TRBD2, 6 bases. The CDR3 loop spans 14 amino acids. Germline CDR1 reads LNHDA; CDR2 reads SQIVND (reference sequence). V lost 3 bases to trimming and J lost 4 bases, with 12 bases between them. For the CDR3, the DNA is TGTGCCAGTAGTATCCAACTGGAGGGAGAGACCCAGTACTTC. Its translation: CASSIQLEGETQYF.

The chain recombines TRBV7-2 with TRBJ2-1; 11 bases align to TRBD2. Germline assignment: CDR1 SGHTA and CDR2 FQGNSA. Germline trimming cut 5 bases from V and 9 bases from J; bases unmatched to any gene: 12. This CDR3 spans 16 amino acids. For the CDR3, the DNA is TGTGCCAGCAGCCCCCGGGTTAGCGGGGGGGCCGTTGAGCAGTTCTTC. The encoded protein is CASSPRVSGGAVEQFF.

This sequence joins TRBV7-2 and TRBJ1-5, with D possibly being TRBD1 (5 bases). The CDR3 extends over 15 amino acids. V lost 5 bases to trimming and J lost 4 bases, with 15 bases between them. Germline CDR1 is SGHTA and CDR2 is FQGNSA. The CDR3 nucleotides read TGTGCCAGCAGCCCCGGGCAGGGTGGTAATCAGCCCCAGCATTTT. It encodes CASSPGQGGNQPQHF.